This TCR beta chain was found in a study of radiotherapy plus CTLA-4 blockade in lung cancer. Assay used: immunoSEQ multiplex PCR; TCRdb lists only in-frame clones, some missing. The profile covers 50,000 or so clones, with approximately 90% appearing a single time and 7.8% taken by the ten largest. This receptor was identified in a human donor with non-small cell lung cancer whose response to radiotherapy plus ipilimumab could not be evaluated. This sample comprised peripheral blood, obtained from a patient treated with radiotherapy plus ipilimumab.

The CDR3 sequence is CASSPLTSERTEAFF. The CDR3 bases are TGTGCCAGCTCACCCTTGACCTCGGAGAGGACTGAAGCTTTCTTT. The chain couples TRBV18 to TRBJ1-1; D ambiguous. The CDR3 is 15 residues long. Germline CDR1 and CDR2: KGHSH and LQKENI. Trimming took off 3 bases at V and 5 bases at J, with 16 bases between the two ends.